These 21 T cell receptor beta chains were all obtained from the same sample, sequenced in a study of CD8 T cells in ankylosing spondylitis. Their target antigens are unknown. TCRdb itself ran the 5' RACE reads through MiXCR, one entry per CDR3 protein. The table has a few hundred thousand distinct CDR3 sequences, more than 20% seen once. Whole-study findings and limits: Among TCR beta sequences, a motif of under ten highly homologous variants appeared characteristic of ankylosing spondylitis blood.

The specimen was blood, either unsorted or a sorted T cell fraction (not recorded which). The receptors shown here come from a male donor with ankylosing spondylitis.

This clonotype came up a few times. The genes are TRBV2 and TRBJ2-5, with 10 bases identical to TRBD2. Germline assignment: CDR1 SNHLY and CDR2 FYNNEI. This CDR3 has 16 amino acids. The V and J ends lost 6 bases and 2 bases, in that order; junction bases with no gene match: 9. CDR3 loop: CASRVASGRGQETQYF. CDR3 nucleotides: TGTGCCAGCAGAGTCGCTAGCGGGAGAGGACAAGAGACCCAGTACTTC.

This clonotype was detected ten times or more. The rearrangement joins TRBV12-3 or TRBV12-4 to TRBJ2-7; D is undetermined. Between the trimmed V and J ends, which lost 4 bases and 2 bases, there was a span of 15 bases. CDR3 size: 15 residues. The CDR3 sequence: CASSSPPNSAYEQYF. DNA for the CDR3: TGTGCCAGCAGTTCCCCCCCGAATAGTGCCTACGAGCAGTACTTC.

This clonotype has just a few counts. V is TRBV6-1 and J is TRBJ1-5; D is perhaps TRBD1 (5 bases). CDR1 MNHNS and CDR2 SASEGT come from the germline V gene. The ends were cut back, 6 bases at V and 3 bases at J, with 15 bases in the middle. The CDR3 sequence is 15 residues long. CDR3 region: CASSTTTDANQPQHF. The CDR3 bases are TGTGCCAGCAGCACGACGACAGACGCCAATCAGCCCCAGCATTTT.

This clonotype was detected only a few times. The rearrangement joins TRBV7-2 to TRBJ2-7; D is unresolved. Germline-derived CDR1 and CDR2 are SGHTA and FQGNSA. The germline V and J ends were trimmed by 5 bases and 4 bases, with 9 bases remaining between them. This CDR3 contains 12 residues. The DNA of the CDR3 is TGTGCCAGCAGCCTCTACGTGTACGAGCAGTACTTC. Encoded protein: CASSLYVYEQYF. Based on the CDR3 plus reference TRBV7-2 and TRBJ2-7, the full variable domain is GAGVSQSPSNKVTEKGKDVELRCDPISGHTALYWYRQSLGQGLEFLIYFQGNSAPDKSGLPSDRFSAERTGGSVSTLTIQRTQQEDSAVYLCASSLYVYEQYFGPGTRLTVT.

J is TRBJ2-2 and V is TRBV13; TRBD1 agrees at 9 bases. V lost 5 bases, J lost 1 base, and 8 bases stayed unmatched. This CDR3 has 17 residues. The germline CDR1 and CDR2 sequences are PRHDT and FYEKMQ (reference sequence). The CDR3 DNA is TGTGCCAGCAGCCCTTGGACAGGGGAGGGGAACACCGGGGAGCTGTTTTTT. Its translation is CASSPWTGEGNTGELFF.

The chain employs TRBV24-1 and TRBJ2-1; D is perhaps TRBD1 (6 bases). Germline V gives CDR1 KGHDR, CDR2 SFDVKD. The CDR3 runs 16 residues. Deletions cut 5 bases from V and 5 bases from J, with 18 bases between. The CDR3 here is CATSGTHSDRNNEQFF. The CDR3 DNA reads as TGTGCCACCAGTGGGACCCATTCCGACAGGAACAATGAGCAGTTCTTC.

This clonotype was counted between two and nine times. The rearrangement joins TRBV9 to TRBJ2-1; D uncertain. This CDR3 is built from 15 residues. Germline-derived CDR1 and CDR2 are SGDLS and YYNGEE. The V and J ends lost 4 bases and 2 bases respectively, with 13 bases between them. CDR3 nucleotides: TGTGCCAGCAGCAAAAACAGTGTGGCCTACAATGAGCAGTTCTTC. Translation: CASSKNSVAYNEQFF. The full variable domain, with the rest looked up from reference TRBV9 and TRBJ2-1, is DSGVTQTPKHLITATGQRVTLRCSPRSGDLSVYWYQQSLDQGLQFLIQYYNGEERAKGNILERFSAQQFPDLHSELNLSSLELGDSALYFCASSKNSVAYNEQFFGPGTRLTVL.

J is TRBJ2-5 and V is TRBV6-1, with TRBD2 identical over 10 bases. This CDR3 has 15 residues. J gave up 4 bases and V 5 bases, and 7 bases lay outside the gene matches. Looked up from germline, CDR1 is MNHNS and CDR2 is SASEGT. DNA of the CDR3: TGTGCCAGCAGTACCCCATCTAGCGGGGGAGAGACCCAGTACTTC. Protein sequence: CASSTPSSGGETQYF.

The V gene is TRBV7-2, the J gene TRBJ2-1; D call uncertain. Germline loops: CDR1 SGHTA, CDR2 FQGNSA. This CDR3 has 15 residues. Trimming took 4 bases from V and 0 from J, leaving 10 bases between them. The CDR3 DNA follows: TGTGCCAGCAGCTCCACTTTGAGCTCCTACAATGAGCAGTTCTTC. As protein: CASSSTLSSYNEQFF.

J is TRBJ2-6 and V is TRBV19; TRBD1 might be the D (6 bases). The CDR3 is 18 amino acids. Per germline, CDR1 LNHDA and CDR2 SQIVND (reference sequence). Trimming pared 6 bases from V and 2 bases from J, leaving 20 bases between. CDR3 nucleotide sequence: TGTGCCAGTAGCAACGCCCGAATCCAGGGGACTGGGGCCAACGTCCTGACTTTC. Amino acid sequence: CASSNARIQGTGANVLTF.

This clonotype appeared a few times. The chain carries TRBV20-1 and TRBJ2-3; the D is unclear. This CDR3 contains 12 residues. Trimming shortened V by 6 bases and J by 4 bases, and 11 bases separated the two germline ends. Germline V gene data show CDR1 as DFQATT and CDR2 as SNEGSKA (reference sequence). The CDR3 protein is CSAPGRPDTQYF. CDR3 in DNA: TGCAGTGCCCCCGGCCGTCCAGATACGCAGTATTTT.

The table lists this clonotype with a few counts. V is TRBV7-2 and J is TRBJ2-7; no firm D call. V was cut by 0 bases and J by 1 base, with 10 bases left in between. Per germline, CDR1 SGHTA and CDR2 FQGNSA. The CDR3 runs 15 residues. CDR3 in amino acids: CASSLAGRISYEQYF. The DNA of the CDR3 is TGTGCCAGCAGCTTAGCTGGGCGCATATCCTACGAGCAGTACTTC.

This clonotype was seen a handful of times. The CDR3, as DNA: TGCGCCAGCAGCGAAAATGCGGGTAGAGTCGATGAGCAGTTCTTC. Residues: CASSENAGRVDEQFF. J is TRBJ2-1 and V is TRBV5-1, with D possibly being TRBD2 (5 bases). The CDR3 has 15 amino acids. Trimming stripped 4 bases from V and 8 bases from J, with 19 bases between. The germline V gene has CDR1 SGHRS and CDR2 YFSETQ.

The chain has TRBV4-1 and TRBJ2-7; D ambiguous. CDR1 is MGHRA, CDR2 YSYEKL, per germline. This CDR3 region has 13 residues. V lost 1 base, J lost 3 bases, and 7 bases lay in between. The CDR3 loop is CASSQGRSYEQYF. CDR3 DNA sequence: TGCGCCAGCAGCCAAGGACGTAGCTACGAGCAGTACTTC.

This clonotype was seen a handful of times. The chain carries TRBV7-9 and TRBJ2-5; 12 bases match TRBD2. J gave up 4 bases and V 1 base, and 7 bases lay outside the gene matches. CDR3 length: 17 residues. The germline gives CDR1 SEHNR, CDR2 FQNEAQ (reference sequence). CDR3 DNA: TGTGCCAGCAGCTTAGTTTCTAGCGGGAGGGCCGGAGAGACCCAGTACTTC. It is translated as CASSLVSSGRAGETQYF. Supplemented by reference TRBV7-9 and TRBJ2-5, the full variable domain reads DTGVSQNPRHKITKRGQNVTFRCDPISEHNRLYWYRQTLGQGPEFLTYFQNEAQLEKSRLLSDRFSAERPKGSFSTLEIQRTEQGDSAMYLCASSLVSSGRAGETQYFGPGTRLLVL.

The sample holds a few counts of this clonotype. The chain recombines TRBV7-9 with TRBJ2-7, with D possibly TRBD1 on 6 matching bases. Trimming took off 6 bases at V and 2 bases at J, with 17 bases between the two ends. There are 15 residues in the CDR3. The V gene's germline CDR1 is SEHNR and CDR2 FQNEAQ (reference sequence). The CDR3 protein is CASSFDRLSPYEQYF. The CDR3 nucleotides read TGTGCCAGCAGTTTTGACAGGCTTTCCCCCTACGAGCAGTACTTC.

The chain links TRBV28 to TRBJ2-7; TRBD1 aligns across 8 bases. The CDR3 has 14 residues. The J segment lost 2 bases and the V segment lost 5 bases, leaving 5 bases of the junction unmatched. Germline V CDR1 and CDR2: MDHEN, SYDVKM. CDR3 amino acids: CASSVVDRAYEQYF. Written as DNA, the CDR3 is TGTGCCAGCAGTGTCGTGGACAGGGCCTACGAGCAGTACTTC.

This clonotype was counted a few times. V and J are TRBV7-9 and TRBJ2-7; 10 positions match TRBD2. The J segment lost 2 bases and the V segment lost 3 bases, leaving 10 bases of the junction unmatched. Germline V gene lookup returns CDR1 SEHNR and CDR2 FQNEAQ (reference sequence). This CDR3 region has 17 residues. The CDR3 spells CASSFSPGTSETYEQYF. The CDR3 region has the DNA TGTGCCAGCAGCTTCTCACCCGGGACTAGCGAGACCTACGAGCAGTACTTC.

This clonotype has only a few counts. The rearrangement joins TRBV18 to TRBJ2-7; perhaps TRBD1 as D (6 bases). V was clipped by 6 bases and J by 2 bases, with 11 bases between them. Germline-derived CDR1 and CDR2 are KGHSH and LQKENI. The CDR3 contains 13 residues. The DNA of the CDR3 is TGTGCCAGCTCCCCCGGGACAACCTACGAGCAGTACTTC. Its protein product is CASSPGTTYEQYF.

This clonotype was observed a handful of times. This chain connects TRBV18 to TRBJ2-7, with 7 bases fitting TRBD1. Losses at the gene ends were 5 bases for V and 3 bases for J; bases not matched to a gene: 7. This CDR3 region has 14 residues. The germline CDR1 and CDR2 sequences are KGHSH and LQKENI. CDR3 nucleotides: TGTGCCAGCTCAATCCGGGACAGCTACTACGAGCAGTACTTC. Protein sequence: CASSIRDSYYEQYF.

The rearrangement links TRBV6-1 to TRBJ2-5, with D unresolved. The V gene's germline CDR1 is MNHNS and CDR2 SASEGT. CDR3 length: 14 amino acids. V lost 8 bases and J lost 1, with 14 bases in between. CDR3: CASSQIGRQETQYF. The CDR3 DNA follows: TGTGCCAGCTCTCAAATAGGACGCCAAGAGACCCAGTACTTC.